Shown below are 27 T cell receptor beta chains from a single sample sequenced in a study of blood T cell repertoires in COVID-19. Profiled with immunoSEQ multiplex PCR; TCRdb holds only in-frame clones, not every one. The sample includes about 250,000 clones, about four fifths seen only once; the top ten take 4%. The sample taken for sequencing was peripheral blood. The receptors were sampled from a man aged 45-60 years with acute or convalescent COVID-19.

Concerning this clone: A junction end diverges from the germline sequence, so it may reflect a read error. In DNA, the CDR3 is TGTGCCAGCGGTTACGGGGGGAACTACACCTTC. As protein: CASGYGGNYTF. This sequence joins TRBV6-5 and TRBJ1-2, with D perhaps TRBD1 (5 bases). CDR3 length: 11 residues. Germline CDR1 is MNHEY and CDR2 is SVGAGI.

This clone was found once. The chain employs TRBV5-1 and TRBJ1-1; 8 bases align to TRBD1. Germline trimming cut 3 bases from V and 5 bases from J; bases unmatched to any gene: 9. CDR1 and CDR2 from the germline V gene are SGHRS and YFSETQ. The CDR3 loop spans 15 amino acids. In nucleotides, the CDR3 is TGCGCCAGCAGCTCCTCTCAGGGGGCAGGGACTGAAGCTTTCTTT. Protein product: CASSSSQGAGTEAFF.

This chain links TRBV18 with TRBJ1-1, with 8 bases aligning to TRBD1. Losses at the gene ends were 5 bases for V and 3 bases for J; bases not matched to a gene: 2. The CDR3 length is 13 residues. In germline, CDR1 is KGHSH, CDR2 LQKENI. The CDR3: CASSSGQDTEAFF. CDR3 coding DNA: TGTGCCAGCTCATCGGGACAGGACACTGAAGCTTTCTTT.

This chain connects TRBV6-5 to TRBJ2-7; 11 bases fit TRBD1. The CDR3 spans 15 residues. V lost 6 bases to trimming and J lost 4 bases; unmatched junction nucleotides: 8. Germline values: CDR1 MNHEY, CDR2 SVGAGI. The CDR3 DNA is TGTGCCAGCAGCTACGGACAGGGGGCGGTTTACGAGCAGTACTTC. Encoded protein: CASSYGQGAVYEQYF.

The CDR3 reads CASGYWDRGGEKLFF. DNA of the CDR3: TGTGCTAGTGGTTACTGGGACAGGGGGGGTGAAAAACTGTTTTTT. The chain employs TRBV12-5 and TRBJ1-4, with 11 bases matching TRBD1. The CDR3 is made up of 15 amino acids. With 4 bases clipped from V and 7 bases from J, the junction kept 5 bases outside the gene matches. Germline CDR1 LGHNT, CDR2 FRNRAP.

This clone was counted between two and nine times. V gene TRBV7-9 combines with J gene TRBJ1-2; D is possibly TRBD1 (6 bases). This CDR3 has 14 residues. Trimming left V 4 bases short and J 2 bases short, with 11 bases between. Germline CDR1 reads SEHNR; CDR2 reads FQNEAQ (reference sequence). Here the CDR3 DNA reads TGTGCCAGCAGCTCCCAGGGGACCAACTATGGCTACACCTTC. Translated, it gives CASSSQGTNYGYTF.

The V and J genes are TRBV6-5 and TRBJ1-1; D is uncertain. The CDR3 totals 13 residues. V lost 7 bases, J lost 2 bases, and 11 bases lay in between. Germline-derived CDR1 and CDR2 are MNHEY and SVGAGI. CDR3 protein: CASTEHRNTEAFF. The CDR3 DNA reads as TGTGCCAGCACCGAGCACAGAAACACTGAAGCTTTCTTT.

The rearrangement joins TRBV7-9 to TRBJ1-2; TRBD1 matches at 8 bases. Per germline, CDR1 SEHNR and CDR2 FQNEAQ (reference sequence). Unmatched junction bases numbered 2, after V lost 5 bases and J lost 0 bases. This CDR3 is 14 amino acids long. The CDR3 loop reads CASSRTGSNYGYTF. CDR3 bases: TGTGCCAGCAGCCGGACAGGGTCTAACTATGGCTACACCTTC.

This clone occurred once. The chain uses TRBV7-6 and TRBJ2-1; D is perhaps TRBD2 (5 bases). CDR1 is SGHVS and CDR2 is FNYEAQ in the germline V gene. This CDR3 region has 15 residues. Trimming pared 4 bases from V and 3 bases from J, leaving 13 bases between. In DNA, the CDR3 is TGTGCCAGCAGCTCTAGCAGTGGTGGCTACAATGAGCAGTTCTTC. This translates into CASSSSSGGYNEQFF.

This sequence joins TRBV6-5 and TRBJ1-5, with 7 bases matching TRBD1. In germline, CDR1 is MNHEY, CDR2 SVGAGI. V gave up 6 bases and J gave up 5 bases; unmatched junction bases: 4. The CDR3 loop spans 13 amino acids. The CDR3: CASRDRSDQPQHF. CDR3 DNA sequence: TGTGCCAGCAGGGACAGGAGTGATCAGCCCCAGCATTTT.

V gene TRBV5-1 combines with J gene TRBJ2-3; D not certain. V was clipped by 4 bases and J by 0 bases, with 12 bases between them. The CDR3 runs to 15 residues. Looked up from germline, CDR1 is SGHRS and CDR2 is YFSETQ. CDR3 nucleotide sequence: TGCGCCAGCAGCCCTTTTACCGGGAGCACAGATACGCAGTATTTT. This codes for CASSPFTGSTDTQYF.

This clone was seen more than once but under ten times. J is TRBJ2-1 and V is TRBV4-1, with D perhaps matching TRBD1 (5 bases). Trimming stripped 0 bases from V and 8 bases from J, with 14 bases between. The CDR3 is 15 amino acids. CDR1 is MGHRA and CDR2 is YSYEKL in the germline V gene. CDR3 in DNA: TGCGCCAGCAGCCAAGAAGGGGCCGGCCGTGATGAGCAGTTCTTC. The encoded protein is CASSQEGAGRDEQFF.

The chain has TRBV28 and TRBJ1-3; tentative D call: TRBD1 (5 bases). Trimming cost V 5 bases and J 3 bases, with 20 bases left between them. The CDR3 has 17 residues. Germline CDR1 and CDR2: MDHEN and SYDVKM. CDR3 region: CASSTPDSGGLGNTIYF. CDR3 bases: TGTGCCAGCAGTACGCCCGACAGTGGCGGTCTTGGAAACACCATATATTTT.

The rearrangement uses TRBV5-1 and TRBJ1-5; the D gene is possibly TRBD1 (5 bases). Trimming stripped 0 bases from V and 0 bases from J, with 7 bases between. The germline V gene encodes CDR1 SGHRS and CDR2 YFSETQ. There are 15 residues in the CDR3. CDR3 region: CASSLGDYSNQPQHF. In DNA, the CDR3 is TGCGCCAGCAGCTTGGGGGACTATAGCAATCAGCCCCAGCATTTT.

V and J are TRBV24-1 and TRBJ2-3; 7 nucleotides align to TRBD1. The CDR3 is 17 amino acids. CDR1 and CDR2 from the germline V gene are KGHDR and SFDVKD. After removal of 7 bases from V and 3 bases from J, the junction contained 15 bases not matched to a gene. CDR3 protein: CATRTGFWSGSTDTQYF. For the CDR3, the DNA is TGTGCCACCAGGACAGGGTTTTGGAGCGGCTCGACAGATACGCAGTATTTT.

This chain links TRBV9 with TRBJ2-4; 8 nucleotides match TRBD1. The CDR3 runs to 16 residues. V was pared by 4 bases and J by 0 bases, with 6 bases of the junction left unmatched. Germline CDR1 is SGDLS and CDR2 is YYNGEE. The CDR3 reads CASSPGTGLAKNIQYF. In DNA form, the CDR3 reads TGTGCCAGCAGCCCCGGGACAGGTCTAGCCAAAAACATTCAGTACTTC.

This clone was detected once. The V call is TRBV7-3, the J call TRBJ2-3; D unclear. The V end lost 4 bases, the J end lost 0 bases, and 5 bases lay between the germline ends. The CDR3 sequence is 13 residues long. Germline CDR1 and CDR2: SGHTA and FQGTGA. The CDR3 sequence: CASSSYSTDTQYF. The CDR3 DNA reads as TGTGCCAGCAGCTCCTACAGCACAGATACGCAGTATTTT.

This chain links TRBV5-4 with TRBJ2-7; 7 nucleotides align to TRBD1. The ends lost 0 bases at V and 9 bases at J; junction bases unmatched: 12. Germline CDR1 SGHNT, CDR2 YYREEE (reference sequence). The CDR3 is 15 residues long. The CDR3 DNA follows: TGTGCCAGCAGCTTGGGAGGGCAGGGGGTGGCCAGGCAGTACTTC. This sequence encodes CASSLGGQGVARQYF.

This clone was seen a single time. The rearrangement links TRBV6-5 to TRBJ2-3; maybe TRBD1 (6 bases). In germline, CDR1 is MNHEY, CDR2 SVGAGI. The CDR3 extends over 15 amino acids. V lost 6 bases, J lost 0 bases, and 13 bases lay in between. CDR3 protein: CASRAQGSSTDTQYF. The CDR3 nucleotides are TGTGCCAGCAGAGCACAGGGTTCTAGCACAGATACGCAGTATTTT.

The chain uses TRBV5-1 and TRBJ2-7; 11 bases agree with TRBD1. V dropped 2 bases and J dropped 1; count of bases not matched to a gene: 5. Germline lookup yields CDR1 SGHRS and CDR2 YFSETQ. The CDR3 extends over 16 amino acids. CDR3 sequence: CASSFSGTGGSYEQYF. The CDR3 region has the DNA TGCGCCAGCAGCTTCTCCGGGACAGGGGGATCCTACGAGCAGTACTTC.

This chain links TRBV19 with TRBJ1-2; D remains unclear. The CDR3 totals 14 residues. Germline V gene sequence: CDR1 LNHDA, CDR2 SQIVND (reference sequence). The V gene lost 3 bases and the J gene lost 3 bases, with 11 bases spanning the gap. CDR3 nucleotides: TGTGCCAGTAGTATCATTCGGGGAGACTATGGCTACACCTTC. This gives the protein CASSIIRGDYGYTF.

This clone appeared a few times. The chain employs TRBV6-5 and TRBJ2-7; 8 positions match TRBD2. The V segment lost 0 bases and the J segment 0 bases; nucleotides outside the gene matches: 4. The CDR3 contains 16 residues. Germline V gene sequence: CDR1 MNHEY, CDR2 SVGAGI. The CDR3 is CASSYSGGTSSYEQYF. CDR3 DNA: TGTGCCAGCAGTTACTCGGGAGGGACTAGCTCCTACGAGCAGTACTTC.

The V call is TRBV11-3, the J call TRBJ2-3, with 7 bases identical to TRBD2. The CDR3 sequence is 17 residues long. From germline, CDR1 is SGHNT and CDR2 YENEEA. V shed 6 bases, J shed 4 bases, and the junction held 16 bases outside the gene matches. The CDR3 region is CASRNRRAGRSSDTQYF. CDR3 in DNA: TGTGCCAGCAGAAACCGACGAGCGGGGAGGTCCTCAGATACGCAGTATTTT.

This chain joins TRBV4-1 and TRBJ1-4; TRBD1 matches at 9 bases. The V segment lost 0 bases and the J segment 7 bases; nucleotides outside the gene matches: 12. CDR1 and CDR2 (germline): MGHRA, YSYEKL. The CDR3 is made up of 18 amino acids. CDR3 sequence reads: CASSQDRVVGTGPEKLFF. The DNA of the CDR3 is TGCGCCAGCAGCCAAGATAGGGTGGTGGGGACAGGGCCTGAAAAACTGTTTTTT.

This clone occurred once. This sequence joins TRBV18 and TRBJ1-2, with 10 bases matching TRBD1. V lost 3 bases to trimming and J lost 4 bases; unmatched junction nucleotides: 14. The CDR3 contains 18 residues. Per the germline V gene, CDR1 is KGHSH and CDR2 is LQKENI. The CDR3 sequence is CASSPTAGQGKGGYGYTF. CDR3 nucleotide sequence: TGTGCCAGCTCACCGACGGCGGGACAGGGGAAAGGAGGCTATGGCTACACCTTC.

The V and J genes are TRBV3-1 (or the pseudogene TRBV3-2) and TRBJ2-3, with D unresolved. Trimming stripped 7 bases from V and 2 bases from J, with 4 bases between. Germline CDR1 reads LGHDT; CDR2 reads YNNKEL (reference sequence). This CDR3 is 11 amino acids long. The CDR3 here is CASTNTDTQYF. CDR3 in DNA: TGTGCCAGCACCAACACAGATACGCAGTATTTT.

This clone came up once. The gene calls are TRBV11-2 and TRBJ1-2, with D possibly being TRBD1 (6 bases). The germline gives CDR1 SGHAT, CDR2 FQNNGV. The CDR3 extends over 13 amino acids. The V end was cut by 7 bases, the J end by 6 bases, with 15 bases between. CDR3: CASNPPGGHGYTF. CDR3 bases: TGTGCCAGCAACCCTCCGGGGGGCCATGGCTACACCTTC.